Here is one T cell receptor (beta chain) with its context. The record originates from a study of technical replicates of blood from a few donors. V lost 0 bases to trimming and J lost 2 bases, with 11 bases between them. The CDR3 covers 14 residues. The germline gives CDR1 GTSNPN, CDR2 SVGIG (reference sequence). The repertoire was sequenced with immunoSEQ multiplex PCR; TCRdb's copy has only in-frame clones and lacks some. This table holds 60,000 to 65,000 clones, 92% found once. This TCR derives from a human donor in good health. Some clones in this sample may be carry-over from other donors' samples. The V call is TRBV30, the J call TRBJ2-7; D unclear. The sequenced sample consisted of PBMCs. The CDR3 loop is CAWSVRATPYEQYF. The DNA of the CDR3 is TGTGCCTGGAGTGTACGAGCGACCCCCTACGAGCAGTACTTC.